This TCR beta chain was recovered during a study of blood T cell repertoires in COVID-19. Study details: From T cells, B-cell-depleted T cells, or PBMCs came the material, which was cDNA or gDNA.

This clone has just a few counts. Data came from immunoSEQ multiplex PCR; TCRdb stores just in-frame clones and leaves some out. Found here are 130,000 to 150,000 clones, approximately 84% of them singletons; the top ten hold approximately 6.6%. The ends were cut back, 3 bases at V and 4 bases at J, with 12 bases in the middle. CDR1 SGHTA and CDR2 FQGTGA come from the germline V gene. The CDR3 loop spans 15 amino acids. The J gene is TRBJ2-2, the V gene TRBV7-3; possible D gene TRBD1, 6 bases. The TCR comes from a human donor in a cohort sampled during active COVID-19. Sequenced sample: peripheral blood. The CDR3 is CASSFNRGSTGELFF. CDR3 DNA sequence: TGTGCCAGCAGCTTTAATAGGGGGAGCACCGGGGAGCTGTTTTTT.